This T cell receptor beta chain was documented in a study of blood T cell repertoires in COVID-19. The wider study: Whether acute or convalescent, the COVID-19 samples came from the United States, Italy and Spain. From T cells, B-cell-depleted T cells, or PBMCs came the material, which was cDNA or gDNA.

This clone was recorded once. The germline V and J ends were trimmed by 4 bases and 5 bases, with 11 bases remaining between them. Germline V gives CDR1 LGHDT, CDR2 YNNKEL (reference sequence). The CDR3 loop spans 14 amino acids. Original analysis: Estimates of nucleated cell counts were drawn from the amplification of reference gene primers. The method was immunoSEQ multiplex PCR; TCRdb's version includes in-frame clones alone and lacks a portion of them. V, J and clone size were drawn from that table, and D and trimming were deduced from the DNA. The sample lists about 140,000 clones, more than 60% occurring once.

The rearrangement uses TRBV3-1 (or the pseudogene TRBV3-2) and TRBJ2-2; D might be TRBD1 (6 bases). The sample taken for sequencing was peripheral blood. The sequence was obtained from an elderly man with acute or convalescent COVID-19. The CDR3 region is CASSRGGATGELFF. Here the CDR3 DNA reads TGTGCCAGCAGCCGTGGGGGCGCGACCGGGGAGCTGTTTTTT.